This entry describes one TCR beta chain. The V gene end was trimmed by 4 bases and the J gene end by 6 bases; junction bases not matched to a gene: 9. The length of the CDR3 is 15 residues. CDR1 is SGHRS and CDR2 is YFSETQ in the germline V gene. MiXCR was run by TCRdb on the RT-PCR reads, yielding one entry per CDR3 protein. The sample has about 3,900 distinct CDR3 sequences, 6.3% seen once. These data are taken from a study of immune reconstitution after stem cell transplant in scleroderma. The receptor's source is a female donor with systemic sclerosis. This rearrangement joins TRBV5-1 to TRBJ1-4; 7 bases line up with TRBD1. Sample collection was performed before or after autologous hematopoietic stem cell transplantation (not recorded which). CDR3 nucleotide sequence: TGCGCCAGCAGCCAGGCCGGGACAGACTATGAAAAACTGTTTTTT. Translated, it gives CASSQAGTDYEKLFF.